The clone carrying this T cell receptor (beta chain) was observed many times. This sample was taken from a study of T cells in Graves' hyperthyroidism and ophthalmopathy. V was pared by 0 bases and J by 3 bases, with 24 bases between. The CDR3 loop spans 20 amino acids. The germline V gene has CDR1 MNHEY and CDR2 SVGEGT. RNA transcripts were the template for amplifying TCR beta CDR3 regions. During a first-round RT-PCR of the TCR CDR3, the HTBI primer set was used. TCRdb reanalysed the multiplex PCR reads using MiXCR and keeps one entry per CDR3 protein. This sample has approximately 300,000 distinct CDR3 sequences; approximately 15% occur once, and the top ten carry roughly 53%.

Sequenced input: blood. The chain is built from TRBV6-2 or TRBV6-3 and TRBJ1-5; D is possibly TRBD1 (6 bases). This clonotype was sampled from a woman in her fifties or sixties with Graves' ophthalmopathy. The CDR3 nucleotides are TGTGCCAGCAGTTACTCGCTTCTTACAGGGACCCGTGGGGCCAATCAGCCCCAGCATTTT. Protein: CASSYSLLTGTRGANQPQHF.